The entry that follows covers one TCR beta chain sequence. Antigen: not known. This record belongs to a study of cytomegalovirus exposure and HLA in healthy donors. Regarding the study as a whole: In a later analysis, TCR beta V- and J-gene trimming was associated with a missense DCLRE1C variant. TCR beta chains numbering some 160 were designated cytomegalovirus-associated. Per a later analysis, 16,951 TCR beta sequences showed association with HLA alleles at 0.05 false discovery rate.

It was with 60 Vbeta and 13 Jbeta primers that the PCR ran. Profiled with immunoSEQ multiplex PCR; TCRdb holds only in-frame clones, not every one. Here the sample table reports some 72,000 clones. Specimen: PBMCs. The sequence derives from a boy aged 10-17 years in good health and CMV-seronegative.

The CDR3 DNA follows: TGTGCCAGCAGTTTGACAGGGTGGGATGTAAGTGAGCAGTACTTC. Translated, it gives CASSLTGWDVSEQYF. The chain carries TRBV6-5 and TRBJ2-7; 7 positions match TRBD1. The CDR3 runs 15 residues. CDR1 MNHEY and CDR2 SVGAGI come from the germline V gene. Trimming at V came to 4 bases and at J to 7 bases, leaving 13 bases not matched to a gene.